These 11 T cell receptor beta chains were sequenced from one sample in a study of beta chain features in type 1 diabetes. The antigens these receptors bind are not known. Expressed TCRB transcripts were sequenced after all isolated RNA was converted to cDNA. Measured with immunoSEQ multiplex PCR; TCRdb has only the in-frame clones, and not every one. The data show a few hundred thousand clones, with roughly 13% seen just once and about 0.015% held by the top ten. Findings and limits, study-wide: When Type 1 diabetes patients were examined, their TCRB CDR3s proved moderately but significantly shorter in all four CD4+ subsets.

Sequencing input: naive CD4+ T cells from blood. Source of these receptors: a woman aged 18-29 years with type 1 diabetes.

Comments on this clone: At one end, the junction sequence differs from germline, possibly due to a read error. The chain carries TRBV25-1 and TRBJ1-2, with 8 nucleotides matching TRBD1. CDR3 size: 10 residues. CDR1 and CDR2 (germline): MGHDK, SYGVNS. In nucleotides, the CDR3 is TGTGCCAGTCCCGGACAGGGCCCGCTCTTC. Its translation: CASPGQGPLF.

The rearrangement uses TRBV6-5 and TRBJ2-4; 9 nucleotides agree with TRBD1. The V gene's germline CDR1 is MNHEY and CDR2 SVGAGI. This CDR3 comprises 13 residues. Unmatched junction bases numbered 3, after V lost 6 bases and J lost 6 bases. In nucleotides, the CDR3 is TGTGCCAGCAGCCCGGGACAGGGAAACATTCAGTACTTC. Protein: CASSPGQGNIQYF.

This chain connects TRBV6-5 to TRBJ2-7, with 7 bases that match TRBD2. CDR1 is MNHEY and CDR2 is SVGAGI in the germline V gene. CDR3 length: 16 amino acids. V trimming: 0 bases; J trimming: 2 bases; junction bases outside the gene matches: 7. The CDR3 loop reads CASSYSKGGSPYEQYF. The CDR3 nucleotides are TGTGCCAGCAGTTACTCCAAGGGCGGGAGCCCCTACGAGCAGTACTTC.

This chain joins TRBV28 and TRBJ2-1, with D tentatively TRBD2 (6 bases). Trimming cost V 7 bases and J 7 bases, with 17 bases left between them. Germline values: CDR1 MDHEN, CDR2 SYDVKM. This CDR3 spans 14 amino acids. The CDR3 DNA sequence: TGTGCCAGCACCAATAGCGGAGGGTGGAATGAGCAGTTCTTC. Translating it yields CASTNSGGWNEQFF.

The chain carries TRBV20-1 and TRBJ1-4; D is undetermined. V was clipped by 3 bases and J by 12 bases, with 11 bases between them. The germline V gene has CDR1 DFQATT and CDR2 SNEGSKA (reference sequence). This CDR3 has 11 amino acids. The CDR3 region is CSARAPAELFF. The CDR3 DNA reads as TGCAGTGCTAGGGCCCCGGCGGAACTGTTTTTT.

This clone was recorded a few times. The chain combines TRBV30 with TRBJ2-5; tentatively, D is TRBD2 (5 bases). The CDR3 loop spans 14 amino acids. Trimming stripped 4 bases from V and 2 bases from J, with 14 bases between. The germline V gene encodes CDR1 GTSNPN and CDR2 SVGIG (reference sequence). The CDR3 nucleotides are TGTGCCTGGATCGGACTCACCGAACAAGAGACCCAGTACTTC. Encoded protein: CAWIGLTEQETQYF.

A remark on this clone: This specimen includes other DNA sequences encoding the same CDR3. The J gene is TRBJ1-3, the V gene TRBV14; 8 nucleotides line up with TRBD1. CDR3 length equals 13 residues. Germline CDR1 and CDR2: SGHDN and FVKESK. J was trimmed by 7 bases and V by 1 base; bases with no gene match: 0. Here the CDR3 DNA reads TGTGCCAGCAGCCAAGCAGGGGGCAACACCATATATTTT. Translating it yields CASSQAGGNTIYF.

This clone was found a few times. The CDR3 bases are TGCAGCGTCTCGCAGGGCTCCTATGGCTACACCTTC. Encoded protein: CSVSQGSYGYTF. The chain couples TRBV29-1 to TRBJ1-2, with TRBD1 as a possible D gene (5 bases). V was cut by 6 bases and J by 4 bases, with 12 bases left in between. The CDR3 is made up of 12 amino acids. CDR1 SQVTM and CDR2 ANQGSEA come from the germline V gene.

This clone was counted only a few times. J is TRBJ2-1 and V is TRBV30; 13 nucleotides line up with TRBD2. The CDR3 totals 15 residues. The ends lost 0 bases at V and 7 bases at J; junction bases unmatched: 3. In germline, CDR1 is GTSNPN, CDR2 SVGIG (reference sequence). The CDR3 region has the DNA TGTGCCTGGAGTGTCACTAGCGGGAGGGGAAATGAGCAGTTCTTC. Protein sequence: CAWSVTSGRGNEQFF.

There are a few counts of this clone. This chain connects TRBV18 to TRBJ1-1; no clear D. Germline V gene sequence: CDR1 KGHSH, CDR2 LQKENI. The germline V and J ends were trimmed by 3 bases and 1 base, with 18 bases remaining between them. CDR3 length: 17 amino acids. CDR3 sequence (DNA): TGTGCCAGCTCACCTCAGATCATTCAGGACTCGAACACTGAAGCTTTCTTT. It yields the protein CASSPQIIQDSNTEAFF.

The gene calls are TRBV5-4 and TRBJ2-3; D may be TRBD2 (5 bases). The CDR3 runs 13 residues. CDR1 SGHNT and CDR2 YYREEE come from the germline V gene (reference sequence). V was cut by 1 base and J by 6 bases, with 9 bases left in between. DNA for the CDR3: TGTGCCAGCAGCTTGTATTCGGGGGATACGCAGTATTTT. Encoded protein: CASSLYSGDTQYF. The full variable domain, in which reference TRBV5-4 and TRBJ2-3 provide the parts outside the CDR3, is ETGVTQSPTHLIKTRGQQVTLRCSSQSGHNTVSWYQQALGQGPQFIFQYYREEENGRGNFPPRFSGLQFPNYSSELNVNALELDDSALYLCASSLYSGDTQYFGPGTRLTVL.